This TCR beta chain was profiled in a study of shared clonotypes between healthy human individuals (dated by TCRdb to 2020 to 2021). Turning to the overall study: The cohort comprised a couple of women and a few men aged 18 to 49 years. For each donor, CD4 naive and CD4 memory were each given three plates, CD8 naive was given two plates, and CD8 memory was given one plate. The study deeply sequenced blood TCR repertoires of roughly five healthy adults to estimate repertoire size and the extent of clonotype sharing between individuals. Libraries were prepared and TCR repertoires were sequenced by different laboratories using diverse techniques, in order to increase sequencing depth and limit assay-specific biases. Leukapheresis yielded between about 0.85 and 10 billion PBMCs per donor.

Here is what the overall study found, with its caveats: Pairwise subsampling led to the expectation that sequencing depth would affect the degree of clonotype sharing among donors. The genetic and exposure-history diversity represented was limited by the small number of donors. Incomplete sequencing was indicated by rarefaction of sorted-subset datasets, despite the large sequencing depth. Only blood was sampled, and tissue TCR repertoires likely differ from those in blood. Higher generation probabilities were observed for clonotypes shared by all four sorted-subset donors than for non-shared clonotypes. Naive subsets generally had larger estimated clonotype richness than memory subsets. Sharing across four donors was observed for about 4.8% of naive CD4, under 4% of naive CD8, around 2.5% of memory CD4, and roughly 0.4% of memory CD8 clonotypes.

The CDR3, cysteine through phenylalanine, is 15 amino acids long. The DNA shown is the 45-base CDR3, in frame from base 1. CDR1 SEHNR and CDR2 FQNEAQ were looked up in the germline V gene (reference sequence). V is pared back by 5 bases and J by 7 bases, with 18 bases lying between the germline termini. Using the deep immunoSEQ assay, multiplex PCR amplified TCR CDR3 regions from genomic DNA. For each cell subset, the extracted genomic DNA was distributed evenly across all wells of several immunoSEQ 96-well plates, and each plate served as one replicate. For sorted subsets, around 200 ng genomic DNA, equal to approximately 30,000 T cell genomes, was loaded into each replicate PCR. Purified libraries were measured with a Qubit 3.0 fluorometer, size-checked on a Bioanalyzer 2100, and measured again with the KAPA Library Quantification kit. Every immunoSEQ 96-well plate was sequenced on a separate single-read 150-cycle Illumina NextSeq 550 flow cell. The paper's data handling went like this. The immunoSEQ output contained only junctional sequences without quality scores, so filtering could not match that applied to full-length reads. To assign V/J genes and CDR3, sequences were annotated using PyIR, a Python wrapper for IgBLAST v1.9, with IMGT germline references. Any read was removed if the V/J assignment was weak (E-value above 1e-6), the CDR3 was missing, or the read contained stop codons, out-of-frame junctions, or ambiguous translated residues. V3J clonotypes were defined as sequences sharing the same inferred V gene, J gene, and CDR3 amino acid sequence. Percentage overlap between repertoires was computed as shared unique clonotypes divided by the size of the smaller repertoire. Repertoire richness was assessed with RTK rarefaction, the Chao1 estimator, and Recon v2.1 estimates of unobserved clonotypes. Generation probabilities were computed with OLGA for all TCRbeta clonotypes obtained by the gDNA method from several donors. In TCRdb, the immuneACCESS table is reduced to in-frame sequences with V and J assigned. These tables do not hold every clone; where another copy was compared, an unresolved V gene accounts for under half, and the others remain unexplained. The V and J calls and clone size come from that table; D and trimming were worked out from the DNA. Counted in this sample were 800,000 to 1,200,000 clones; approximately 78% of them appeared once. The ten most abundant clones make up under 0.65% of the sample.

The sample holds one count of this clone. What this receptor recognizes is not known. No clone much larger than this one lies a single base away; base qualities are absent. The donors were healthy, HIV-negative adults with no recently reported acute infections or vaccinations. Every donor was a Caucasian adult residing in Nashville, Tennessee, USA. Magnetic negative selection was used to enrich CD4+ T cells, after which naive cells were positively selected on CD45RA and the negative fraction became the memory subset. Blood was collected by leukapheresis, and PBMCs were isolated by Ficoll-Histopaque density gradient centrifugation and then cryopreserved in liquid nitrogen vapor phase. Analytical flow cytometry was used to check the purity and quantity of every magnetically sorted T cell population. Each sorted fraction had its genomic DNA isolated and then quantified by UV absorbance on a Nanodrop 2000c.

The chain was built from TRBV7-9 and TRBJ1-5; TRBD1 is perhaps the D gene, given 6 matching bases. This clonotype was obtained from a man younger than 30 in good health. Some clones in this sample may be carry-over from other donors' samples. What was sequenced was memory CD4+ T cells from PBMCs. The sample's cell subset or site label is to be understood as: CD45RA-negative fraction. The sequenced DNA: TGTGCCAGCAGCCCTCAGGGGAGGGAGACCCAGCCCCAGCATTTT. It translates as CASSPQGRETQPQHF.